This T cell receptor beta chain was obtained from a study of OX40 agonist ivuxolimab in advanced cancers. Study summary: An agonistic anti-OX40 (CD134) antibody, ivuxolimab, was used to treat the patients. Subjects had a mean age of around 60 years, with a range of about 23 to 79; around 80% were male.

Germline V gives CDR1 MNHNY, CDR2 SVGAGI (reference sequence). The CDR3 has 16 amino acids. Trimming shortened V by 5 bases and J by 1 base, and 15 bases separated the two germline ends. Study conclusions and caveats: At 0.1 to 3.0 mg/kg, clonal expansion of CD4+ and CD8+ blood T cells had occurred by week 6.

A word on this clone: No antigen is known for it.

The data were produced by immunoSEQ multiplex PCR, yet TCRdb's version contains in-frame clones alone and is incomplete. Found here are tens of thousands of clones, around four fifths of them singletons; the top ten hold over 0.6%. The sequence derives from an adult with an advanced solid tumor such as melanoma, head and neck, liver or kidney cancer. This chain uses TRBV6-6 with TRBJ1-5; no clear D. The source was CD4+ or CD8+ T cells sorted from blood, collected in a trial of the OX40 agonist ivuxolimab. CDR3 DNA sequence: TGTGCCAGCAGTCCCTCGGGGTCCAGGAGCAATCAGCCCCAGCATTTT. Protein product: CASSPSGSRSNQPQHF.